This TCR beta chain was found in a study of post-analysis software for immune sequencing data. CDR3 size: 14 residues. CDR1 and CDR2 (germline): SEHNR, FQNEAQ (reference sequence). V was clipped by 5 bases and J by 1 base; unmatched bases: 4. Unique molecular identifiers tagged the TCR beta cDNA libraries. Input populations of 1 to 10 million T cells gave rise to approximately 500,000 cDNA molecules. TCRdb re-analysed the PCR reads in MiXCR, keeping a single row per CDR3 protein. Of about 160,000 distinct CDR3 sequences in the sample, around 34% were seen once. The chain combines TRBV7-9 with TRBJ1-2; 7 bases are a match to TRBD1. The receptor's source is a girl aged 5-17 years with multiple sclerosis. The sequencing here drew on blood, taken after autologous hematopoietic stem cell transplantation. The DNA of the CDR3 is TGTGCCAGCAGCCGGGACAGTTTTAACTATGGCTACACCTTC. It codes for CASSRDSFNYGYTF.